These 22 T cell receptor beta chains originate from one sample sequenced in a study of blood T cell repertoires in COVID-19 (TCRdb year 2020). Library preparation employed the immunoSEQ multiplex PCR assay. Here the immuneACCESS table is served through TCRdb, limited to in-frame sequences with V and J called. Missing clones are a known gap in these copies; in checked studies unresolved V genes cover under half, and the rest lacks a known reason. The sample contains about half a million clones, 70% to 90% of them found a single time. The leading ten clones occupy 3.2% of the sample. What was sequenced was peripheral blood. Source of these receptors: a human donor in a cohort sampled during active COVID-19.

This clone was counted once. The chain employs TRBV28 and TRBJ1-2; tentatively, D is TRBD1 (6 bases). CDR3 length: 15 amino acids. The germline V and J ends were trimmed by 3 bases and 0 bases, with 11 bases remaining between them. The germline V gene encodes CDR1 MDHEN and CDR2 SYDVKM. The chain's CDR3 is CASSFRGGPNYGYTF. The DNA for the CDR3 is TGTGCCAGCAGTTTTAGGGGGGGTCCTAACTATGGCTACACCTTC.

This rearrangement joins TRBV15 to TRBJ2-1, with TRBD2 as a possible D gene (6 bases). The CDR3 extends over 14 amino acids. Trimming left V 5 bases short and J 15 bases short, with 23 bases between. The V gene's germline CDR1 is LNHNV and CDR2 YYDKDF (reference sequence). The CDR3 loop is CATSLRLGLNFRFF. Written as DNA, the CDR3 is TGTGCCACCAGCCTCCGACTAGGGCTAAATTTTCGGTTCTTC.

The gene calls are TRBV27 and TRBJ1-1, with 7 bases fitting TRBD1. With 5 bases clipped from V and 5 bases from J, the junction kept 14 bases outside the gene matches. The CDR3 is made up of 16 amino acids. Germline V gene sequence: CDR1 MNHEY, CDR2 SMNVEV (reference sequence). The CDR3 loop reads CASSGSRQGRGTEAFF. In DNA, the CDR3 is TGTGCCAGCAGTGGGTCTAGACAGGGACGAGGGACTGAAGCTTTCTTT.

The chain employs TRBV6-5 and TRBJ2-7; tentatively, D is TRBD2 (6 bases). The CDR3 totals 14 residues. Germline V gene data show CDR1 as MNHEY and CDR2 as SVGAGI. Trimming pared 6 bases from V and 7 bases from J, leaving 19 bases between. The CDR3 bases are TGTGCCAGCAGCACCGGGACTCCCGTAGGGGAGCAGTACTTC. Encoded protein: CASSTGTPVGEQYF.

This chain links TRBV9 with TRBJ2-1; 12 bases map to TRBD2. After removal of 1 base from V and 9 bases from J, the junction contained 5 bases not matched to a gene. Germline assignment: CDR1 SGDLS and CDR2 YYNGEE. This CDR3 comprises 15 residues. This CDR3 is CASSVTWTSGIEQFF. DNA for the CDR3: TGTGCCAGCAGCGTAACCTGGACTAGCGGGATTGAGCAGTTCTTC.

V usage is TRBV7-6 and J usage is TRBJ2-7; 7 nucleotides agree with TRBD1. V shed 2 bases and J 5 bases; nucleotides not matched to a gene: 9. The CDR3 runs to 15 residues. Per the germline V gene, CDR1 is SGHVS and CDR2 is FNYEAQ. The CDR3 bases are TGTGCCAGCAGCTTACGTCCGACAGGGCTCGACGAGCAGTACTTC. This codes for CASSLRPTGLDEQYF. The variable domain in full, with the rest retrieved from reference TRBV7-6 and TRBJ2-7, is GAGVSQSPRYKVTKRGQDVALRCDPISGHVSLYWYRQALGQGPEFLTYFNYEAQQDKSGLPNDRFSAERPEGSISTLTIQRTEQRDSAMYRCASSLRPTGLDEQYFGPGTRLTVT.

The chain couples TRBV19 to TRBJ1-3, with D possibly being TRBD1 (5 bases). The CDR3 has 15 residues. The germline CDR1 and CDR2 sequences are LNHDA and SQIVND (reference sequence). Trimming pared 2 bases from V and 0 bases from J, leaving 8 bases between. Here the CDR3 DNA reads TGTGCCAGTAGTATACAGGGTTCCTCTGGAAACACCATATATTTT. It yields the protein CASSIQGSSGNTIYF.

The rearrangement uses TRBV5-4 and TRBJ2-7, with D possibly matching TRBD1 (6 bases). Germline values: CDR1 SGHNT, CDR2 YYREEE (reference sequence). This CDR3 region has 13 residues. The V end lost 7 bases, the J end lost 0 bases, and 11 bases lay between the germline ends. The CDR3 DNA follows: TGTGCCAGCTCGACAGGATCCTCCTACGAGCAGTACTTC. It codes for CASSTGSSYEQYF.

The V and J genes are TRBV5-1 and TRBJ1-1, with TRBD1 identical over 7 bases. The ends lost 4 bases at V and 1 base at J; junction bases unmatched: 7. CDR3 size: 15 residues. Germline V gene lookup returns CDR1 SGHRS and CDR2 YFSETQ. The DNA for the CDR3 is TGCGCCAGCAGCCTGACAGGGAATAAGAACACTGAAGCTTTCTTT. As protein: CASSLTGNKNTEAFF.

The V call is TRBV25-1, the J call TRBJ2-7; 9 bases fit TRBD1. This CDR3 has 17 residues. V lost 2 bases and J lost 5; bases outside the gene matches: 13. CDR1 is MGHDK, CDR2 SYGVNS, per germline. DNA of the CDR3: TGTGCCAGCAGTGAAAACAAACCCGGGACAGGGAGCCACGAGCAGTACTTC. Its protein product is CASSENKPGTGSHEQYF.

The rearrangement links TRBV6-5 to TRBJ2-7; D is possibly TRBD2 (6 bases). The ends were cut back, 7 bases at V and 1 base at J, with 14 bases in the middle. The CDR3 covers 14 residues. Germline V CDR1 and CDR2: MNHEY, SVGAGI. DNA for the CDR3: TGTGCCAGCAACCGGGACTTGGGTTCCTACGAGCAGTACTTC. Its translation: CASNRDLGSYEQYF.

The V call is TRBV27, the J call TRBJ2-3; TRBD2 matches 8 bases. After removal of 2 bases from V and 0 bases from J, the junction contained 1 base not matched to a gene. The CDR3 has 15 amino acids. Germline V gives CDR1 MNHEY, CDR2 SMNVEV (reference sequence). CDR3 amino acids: CASSLGLASTDTQYF. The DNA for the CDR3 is TGTGCCAGCAGTTTAGGACTAGCTAGCACAGATACGCAGTATTTT.

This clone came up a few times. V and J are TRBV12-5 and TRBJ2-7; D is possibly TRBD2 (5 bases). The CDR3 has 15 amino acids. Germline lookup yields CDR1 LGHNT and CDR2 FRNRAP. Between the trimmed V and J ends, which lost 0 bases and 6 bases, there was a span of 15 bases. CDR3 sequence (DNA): TGTGCTAGTGGTTTGGTACCGGGTGTTAGCGTCGAGCAGTACTTC. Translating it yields CASGLVPGVSVEQYF.

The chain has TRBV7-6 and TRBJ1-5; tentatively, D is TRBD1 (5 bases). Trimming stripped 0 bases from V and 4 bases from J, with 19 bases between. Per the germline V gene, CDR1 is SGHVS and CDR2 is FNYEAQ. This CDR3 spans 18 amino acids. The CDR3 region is CASSLAPPGVGSNQPQHF. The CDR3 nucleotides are TGTGCCAGCAGCTTAGCGCCTCCGGGGGTAGGATCAAATCAGCCCCAGCATTTT.

This CDR3 is CASTLTGTGGYQPQHF. The CDR3, as DNA: TGTGCCAGTACCTTAACCGGGACAGGGGGCTATCAGCCCCAGCATTTT. The V call is TRBV19, the J call TRBJ1-5; the match to TRBD1 covers 12 bases. There are 16 residues in the CDR3. V lost 7 bases to trimming and J lost 5 bases; unmatched junction nucleotides: 9. From germline, CDR1 is LNHDA and CDR2 SQIVND (reference sequence).

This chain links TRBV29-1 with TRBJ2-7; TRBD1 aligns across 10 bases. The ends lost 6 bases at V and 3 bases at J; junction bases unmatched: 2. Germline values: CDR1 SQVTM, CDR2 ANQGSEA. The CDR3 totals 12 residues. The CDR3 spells CSVRDRGYEQYF. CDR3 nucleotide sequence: TGCAGCGTCCGGGACAGGGGCTACGAGCAGTACTTC.

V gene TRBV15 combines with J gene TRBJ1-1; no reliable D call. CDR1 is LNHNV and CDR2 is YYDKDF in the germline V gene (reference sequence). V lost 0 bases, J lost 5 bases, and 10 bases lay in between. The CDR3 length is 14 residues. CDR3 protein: CATSRDGYRTEAFF. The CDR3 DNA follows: TGTGCCACCAGCAGAGACGGGTATCGGACTGAAGCTTTCTTT.

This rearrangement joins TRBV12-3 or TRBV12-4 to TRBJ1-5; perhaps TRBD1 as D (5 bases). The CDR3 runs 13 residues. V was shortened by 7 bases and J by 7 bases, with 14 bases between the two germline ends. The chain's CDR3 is CASIRDYGQPQHF. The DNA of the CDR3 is TGTGCCAGCATCCGGGACTACGGACAGCCCCAGCATTTT.

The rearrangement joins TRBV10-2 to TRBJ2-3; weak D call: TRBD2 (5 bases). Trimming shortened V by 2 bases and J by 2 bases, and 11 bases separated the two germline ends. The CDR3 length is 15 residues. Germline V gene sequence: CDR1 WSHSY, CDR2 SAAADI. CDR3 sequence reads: CASSERGRITDTQYF. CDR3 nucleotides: TGCGCCAGCAGTGAGCGAGGGCGAATCACAGATACGCAGTATTTT.

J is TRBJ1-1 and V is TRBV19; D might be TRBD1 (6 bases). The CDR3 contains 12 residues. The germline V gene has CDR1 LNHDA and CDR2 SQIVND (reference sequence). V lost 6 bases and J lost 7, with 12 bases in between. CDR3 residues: CASRNRVGEAFF. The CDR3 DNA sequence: TGTGCCAGTAGGAACAGGGTTGGTGAAGCTTTCTTT. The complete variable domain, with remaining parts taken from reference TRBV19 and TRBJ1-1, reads DGGITQSPKYLFRKEGQNVTLSCEQNLNHDAMYWYRQDPGQGLRLIYYSQIVNDFQKGDIAEGYSVSREKKESFPLTVTSAQKNPTAFYLCASRNRVGEAFFGQGTRLTVV.

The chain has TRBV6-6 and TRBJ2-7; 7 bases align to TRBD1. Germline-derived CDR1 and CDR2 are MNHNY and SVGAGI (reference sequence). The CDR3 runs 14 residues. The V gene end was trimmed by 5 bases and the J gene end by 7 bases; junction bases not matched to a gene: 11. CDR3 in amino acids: CASSQIDRAREQYF. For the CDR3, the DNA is TGTGCCAGCAGTCAGATCGACAGGGCCAGAGAGCAGTACTTC.

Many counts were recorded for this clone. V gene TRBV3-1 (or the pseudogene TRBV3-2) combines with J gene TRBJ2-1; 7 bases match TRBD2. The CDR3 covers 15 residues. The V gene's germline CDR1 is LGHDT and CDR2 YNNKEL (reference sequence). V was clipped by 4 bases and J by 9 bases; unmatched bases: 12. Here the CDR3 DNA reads TGTGCCAGCAGCCCCCTCGGCGGGAGTTATGGTGAGCAGTTCTTC. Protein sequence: CASSPLGGSYGEQFF.